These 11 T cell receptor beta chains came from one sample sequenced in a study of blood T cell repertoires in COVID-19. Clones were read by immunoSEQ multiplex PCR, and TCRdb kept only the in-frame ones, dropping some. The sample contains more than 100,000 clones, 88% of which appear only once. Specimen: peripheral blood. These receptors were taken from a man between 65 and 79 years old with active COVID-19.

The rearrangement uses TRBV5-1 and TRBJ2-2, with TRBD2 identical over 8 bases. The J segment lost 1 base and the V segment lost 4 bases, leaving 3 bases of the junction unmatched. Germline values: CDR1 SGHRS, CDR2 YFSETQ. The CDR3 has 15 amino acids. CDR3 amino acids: CASSRAGGNTGELFF. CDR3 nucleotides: TGCGCCAGCAGCAGGGCGGGAGGGAACACCGGGGAGCTGTTTTTT.

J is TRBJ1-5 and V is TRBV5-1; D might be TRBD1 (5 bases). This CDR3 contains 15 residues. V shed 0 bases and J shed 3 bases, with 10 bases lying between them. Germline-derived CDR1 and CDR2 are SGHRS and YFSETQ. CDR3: CASSLEGLYNQPQHF. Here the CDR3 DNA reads TGCGCCAGCAGCTTGGAGGGGCTCTACAATCAGCCCCAGCATTTT.

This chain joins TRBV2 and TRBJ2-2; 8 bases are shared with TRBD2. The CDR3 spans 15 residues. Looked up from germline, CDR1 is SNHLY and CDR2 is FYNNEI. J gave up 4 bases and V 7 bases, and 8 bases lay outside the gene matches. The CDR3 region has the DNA TGTGCCAGCAAAGGGAGCGGGAGCAGCACCGGGGAGCTGTTTTTT. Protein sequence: CASKGSGSSTGELFF.

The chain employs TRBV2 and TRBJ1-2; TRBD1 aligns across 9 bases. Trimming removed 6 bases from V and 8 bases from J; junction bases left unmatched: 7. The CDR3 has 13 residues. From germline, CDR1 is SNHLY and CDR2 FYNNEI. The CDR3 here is CASSGQGSGGYTF. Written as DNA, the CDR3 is TGTGCCAGCAGCGGACAGGGGTCTGGCGGCTACACCTTC.

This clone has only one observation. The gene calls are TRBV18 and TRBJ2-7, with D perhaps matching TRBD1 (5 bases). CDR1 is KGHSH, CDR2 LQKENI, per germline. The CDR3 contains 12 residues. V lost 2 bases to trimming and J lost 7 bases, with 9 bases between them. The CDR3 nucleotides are TGTGCCAGCTCACCAGAAGGGGCTGAGCAGTACTTC. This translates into CASSPEGAEQYF.

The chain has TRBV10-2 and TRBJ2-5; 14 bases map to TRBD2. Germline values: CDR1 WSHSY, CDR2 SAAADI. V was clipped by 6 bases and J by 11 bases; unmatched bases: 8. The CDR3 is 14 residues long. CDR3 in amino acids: CASSLGTSGGAQYF. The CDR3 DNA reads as TGCGCCAGCAGCCTCGGGACTAGCGGGGGCGCTCAGTACTTC.

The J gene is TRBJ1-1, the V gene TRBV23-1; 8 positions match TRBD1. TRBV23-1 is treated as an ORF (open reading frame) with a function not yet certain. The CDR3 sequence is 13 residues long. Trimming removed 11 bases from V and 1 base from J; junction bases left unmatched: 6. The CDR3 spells CAGQGLENTEAFF. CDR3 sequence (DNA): TGCGCCGGACAGGGATTAGAGAACACTGAAGCTTTCTTT.

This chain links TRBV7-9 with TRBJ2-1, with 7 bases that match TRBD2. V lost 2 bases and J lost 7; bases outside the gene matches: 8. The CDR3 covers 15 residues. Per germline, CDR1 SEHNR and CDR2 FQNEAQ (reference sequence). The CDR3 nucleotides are TGTGCCAGCAGCTTATATTCGGGGCGGGAGAATGAGCAGTTCTTC. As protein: CASSLYSGRENEQFF.

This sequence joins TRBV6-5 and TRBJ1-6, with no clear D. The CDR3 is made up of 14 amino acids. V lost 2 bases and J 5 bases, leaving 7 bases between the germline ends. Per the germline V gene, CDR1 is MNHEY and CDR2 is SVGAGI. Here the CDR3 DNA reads TGTGCCAGCAGTTACGGGCAGAATAATTCACCCCTCCACTTT. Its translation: CASSYGQNNSPLHF.

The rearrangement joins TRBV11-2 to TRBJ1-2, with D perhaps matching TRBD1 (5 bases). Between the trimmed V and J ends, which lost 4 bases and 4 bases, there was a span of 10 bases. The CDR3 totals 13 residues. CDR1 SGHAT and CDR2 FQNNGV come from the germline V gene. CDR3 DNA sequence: TGTGCCAGCAGCTCAGGGTTGTTCTATGGCTACACCTTC. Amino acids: CASSSGLFYGYTF.

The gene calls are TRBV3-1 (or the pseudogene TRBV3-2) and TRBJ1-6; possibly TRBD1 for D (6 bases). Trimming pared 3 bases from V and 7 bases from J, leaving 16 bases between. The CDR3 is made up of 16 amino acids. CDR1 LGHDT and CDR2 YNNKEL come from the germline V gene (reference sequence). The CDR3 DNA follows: TGTGCCAGCAGCCAGGTAGGGGGACAAAGAAATTCACCCCTCCACTTT. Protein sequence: CASSQVGGQRNSPLHF.